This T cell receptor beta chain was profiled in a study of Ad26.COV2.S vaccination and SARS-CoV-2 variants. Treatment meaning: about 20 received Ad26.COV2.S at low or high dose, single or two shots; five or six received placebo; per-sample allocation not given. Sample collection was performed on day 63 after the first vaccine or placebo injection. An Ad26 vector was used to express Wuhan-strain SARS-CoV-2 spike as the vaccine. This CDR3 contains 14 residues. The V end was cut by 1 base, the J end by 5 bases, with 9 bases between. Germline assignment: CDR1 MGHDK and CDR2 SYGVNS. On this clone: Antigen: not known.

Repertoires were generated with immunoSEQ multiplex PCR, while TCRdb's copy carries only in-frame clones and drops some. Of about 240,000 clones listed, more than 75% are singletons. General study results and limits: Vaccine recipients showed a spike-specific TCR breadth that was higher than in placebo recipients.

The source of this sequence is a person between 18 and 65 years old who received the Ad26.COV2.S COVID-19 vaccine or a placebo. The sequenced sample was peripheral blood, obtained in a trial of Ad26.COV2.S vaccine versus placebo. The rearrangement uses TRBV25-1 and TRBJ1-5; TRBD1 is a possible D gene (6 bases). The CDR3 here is CASSESGGHQPQHF. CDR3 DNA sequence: TGTGCCAGCAGTGAATCGGGGGGGCATCAGCCCCAGCATTTT.